The 9 T cell receptor beta chains listed next were all sequenced from one sample in a study of blood T cell repertoires in COVID-19. The table came from immunoSEQ multiplex PCR; TCRdb's copy has only in-frame clones and leaves some out. The sample includes 300,000 to 400,000 clones, roughly 85% seen only once; the top ten take under 2%. The sample consisted of PBMCs or T cells enriched from blood (not recorded which). Every receptor here comes from a woman aged 25 to 39 who had been exposed to COVID-19.

V is TRBV11-3 and J is TRBJ2-1; D remains ambiguous. CDR1 is SGHNT and CDR2 is YENEEA in the germline V gene. V was trimmed by 1 base and J by 6 bases, leaving 7 bases between them. The CDR3 consists of 13 residues. The CDR3 sequence: CASSLGPGNEQFF. The DNA of the CDR3 is TGTGCCAGCAGCTTAGGTCCAGGCAATGAGCAGTTCTTC.

CDR3 sequence: CASHTVTYEQYF. The CDR3 bases are TGTGCCAGTCATACAGTGACCTACGAGCAGTACTTC. This rearrangement joins TRBV28 to TRBJ2-7; D remains ambiguous. This CDR3 is 12 amino acids long. V gave up 9 bases and J gave up 2 bases, with 11 bases separating them. Germline lookup yields CDR1 MDHEN and CDR2 SYDVKM. The entire variable domain, with the rest obtained from reference TRBV28 and TRBJ2-7, is as follows: DVKVTQSSRYLVKRTGEKVFLECVQDMDHENMFWYRQDPGLGLRLIYFSYDVKMKEKGDIPEGYSVSREKKERFSLILESASTNQTSMYLCASHTVTYEQYFGPGTRLTVT.

CDR3: CASSQGRGYRAEAFF. CDR3 bases: TGCGCCAGCAGCCAAGGTAGAGGGTACAGGGCTGAAGCTTTCTTT. The rearrangement uses TRBV4-1 and TRBJ1-1, with D perhaps matching TRBD1 (6 bases). With 1 base removed from V and 6 bases from J, the gap between germline ends came to 15 bases. The germline gives CDR1 MGHRA, CDR2 YSYEKL. The CDR3 is made up of 15 amino acids.

This clone showed up just a few times. The rearrangement joins TRBV28 to TRBJ1-6; 11 nucleotides agree with TRBD1. The germline gives CDR1 MDHEN, CDR2 SYDVKM. This CDR3 region has 15 residues. Losses at the gene ends were 6 bases for V and 8 bases for J; bases not matched to a gene: 6. In DNA, the CDR3 is TGTGCCAGCAGATACGGGACAGGGGGGGATTCACCCCTCCACTTT. Amino acids: CASRYGTGGDSPLHF.

This clone was observed a few times. The chain is built from TRBV7-3 and TRBJ1-6; TRBD1 matches 7 bases. V dropped 1 base and J dropped 2; count of bases not matched to a gene: 2. Germline lookup yields CDR1 SGHTA and CDR2 FQGTGA. The CDR3 extends over 16 amino acids. CDR3 amino acids: CASSLMTGPYNSPLHF. The CDR3 DNA follows: TGTGCCAGCAGCTTAATGACAGGGCCCTATAATTCACCCCTCCACTTT.

The chain employs TRBV11-2 and TRBJ2-5, with 7 nucleotides matching TRBD2. CDR3 length: 13 residues. J lost 5 bases, V lost 2 bases, and 2 bases had no gene match. CDR1 is SGHAT, CDR2 FQNNGV, per germline. This CDR3 is CASSLTREETQYF. CDR3 bases: TGTGCCAGCAGCTTAACGCGGGAGGAGACCCAGTACTTC.

This clone was recorded a few times. The chain links TRBV5-8 to TRBJ1-4; no definite D call. The CDR3 is 13 residues long. Germline assignment: CDR1 SGHTS and CDR2 YDEGEE. With 0 bases removed from V and 5 bases from J, the gap between germline ends came to 5 bases. DNA for the CDR3: TGTGCCAGCAGCTTGGGCGGGAATGAAAAACTGTTTTTT. It yields the protein CASSLGGNEKLFF.

The rearrangement joins TRBV10-3 to TRBJ2-5; the match to TRBD2 covers 12 bases. CDR1 and CDR2 from the germline V gene are ENHRY and SYGVKD. The CDR3 runs to 15 residues. V dropped 9 bases and J dropped 7; count of bases not matched to a gene: 12. The CDR3 DNA is TGTGCCATTAAGACTAGCGGGGGTCCAGAGGGGACCCAGTACTTC. It specifies CAIKTSGGPEGTQYF.

The J gene is TRBJ2-3, the V gene TRBV7-3; TRBD2 aligns across 8 bases. Trimming cost V 5 bases and J 4 bases; bases outside gene matches: 8. The germline CDR1 and CDR2 sequences are SGHTA and FQGTGA. This CDR3 has 15 amino acids. The DNA for the CDR3 is TGTGCCAGCAGCCCCAGCGGGAGTTTCTCAGATACGCAGTATTTT. Its translation: CASSPSGSFSDTQYF.